Below, 23 T cell receptor beta chains from the same sample are listed, as sequenced in a study of blood T cell repertoires in COVID-19. The assay was immunoSEQ multiplex PCR, and TCRdb's table has in-frame clones only and misses some. The sample records approximately 230,000 clones, under 90% being singletons. Sequencing was carried out using PBMCs or T cells enriched from blood (not recorded which). These receptor sequences come from a man aged 40-55 years who had recovered from COVID-19.

This chain joins TRBV2 and TRBJ2-2; D is undetermined. The V end was cut by 7 bases, the J end by 2 bases, with 14 bases between. This CDR3 comprises 15 residues. The germline gives CDR1 SNHLY, CDR2 FYNNEI. The CDR3: CASNSLMINTGELFF. The CDR3 DNA reads as TGTGCCAGCAACAGCCTCATGATAAACACCGGGGAGCTGTTTTTT.

The rearrangement links TRBV3-1 (or the pseudogene TRBV3-2) to TRBJ1-1; D possibly corresponds to TRBD1 (5 bases). Germline V lookup: CDR1 LGHDT, CDR2 YNNKEL (reference sequence). Deletions cut 7 bases from V and 4 bases from J, with 10 bases between. This CDR3 has 12 residues. The CDR3 coding sequence is TGTGCCAGCACCCGGGGGGGCACTGAAGCTTTCTTT. It codes for CASTRGGTEAFF.

The chain links TRBV5-6 to TRBJ1-2; D call uncertain. This CDR3 is 13 amino acids long. V lost 2 bases and J 4 bases, leaving 9 bases between the germline ends. Looked up from germline, CDR1 is SGHDT and CDR2 is YYEEEE. This CDR3 is CASSLSGGYGYTF. For the CDR3, the DNA is TGTGCCAGCAGCTTAAGTGGAGGCTATGGCTACACCTTC.

The J gene is TRBJ2-7, the V gene TRBV5-6; 9 bases align to TRBD2. CDR1 is SGHDT and CDR2 is YYEEEE in the germline V gene. The CDR3 sequence is 12 residues long. V dropped 4 bases and J dropped 10; count of bases not matched to a gene: 6. CDR3 sequence (DNA): TGTGCCAGCAGCGCAGGACTAGCGAGTCAGTACTTC. Its protein product is CASSAGLASQYF.

The gene calls are TRBV27 and TRBJ2-1, with 7 bases that match TRBD2. The CDR3 has 17 amino acids. The germline gives CDR1 MNHEY, CDR2 SMNVEV (reference sequence). The trim removed 4 bases at V and 3 bases at J, leaving 12 bases unmatched. The CDR3 region has the DNA TGTGCCAGCAGTTACCTCCGCCTCGGCGGGGGCTACAATGAGCAGTTCTTC. Protein sequence: CASSYLRLGGGYNEQFF.

The chain is built from TRBV7-9 and TRBJ2-5, with D tentatively TRBD1 (6 bases). The CDR3 is 14 amino acids. V gave up 5 bases and J gave up 3 bases, with 13 bases separating them. Germline V gene lookup returns CDR1 SEHNR and CDR2 FQNEAQ (reference sequence). DNA for the CDR3: TGTGCCAGCAGCCCCTGGACAGCCGAAGAGACCCAGTACTTC. Translation: CASSPWTAEETQYF.

The gene calls are TRBV19 and TRBJ2-1, with 10 nucleotides matching TRBD2. The CDR3 length is 16 residues. Germline V gives CDR1 LNHDA, CDR2 SQIVND (reference sequence). Trimming removed 1 base from V and 0 bases from J; junction bases left unmatched: 0. CDR3 amino acids: CASSIVAGGSYNEQFF. The CDR3 region has the DNA TGTGCCAGTAGTATAGTAGCGGGGGGCTCCTACAATGAGCAGTTCTTC.

This clone was seen a few times. The CDR3 DNA is TGTGCCAGCAGCTCGGACAGCTATAATTCACCCCTCCACTTT. Its translation is CASSSDSYNSPLHF. This sequence joins TRBV7-9 and TRBJ1-6, with D possibly being TRBD1 (6 bases). Germline V lookup: CDR1 SEHNR, CDR2 FQNEAQ (reference sequence). V lost 4 bases to trimming and J lost 3 bases, with 7 bases between them. The CDR3 is 14 residues long.

V and J are TRBV27 and TRBJ2-7; possibly TRBD1 for D (6 bases). Germline V gene lookup returns CDR1 MNHEY and CDR2 SMNVEV (reference sequence). This CDR3 comprises 15 residues. V was cut by 6 bases and J by 0 bases, with 15 bases left in between. The CDR3 coding sequence is TGTGCCAGCAGCGTTACCGGGACACGCTCCTACGAGCAGTACTTC. Amino acids: CASSVTGTRSYEQYF.

This clone was recorded a few times. V gene TRBV27 combines with J gene TRBJ2-4; 9 bases match TRBD2. Germline V CDR1 and CDR2: MNHEY, SMNVEV (reference sequence). This CDR3 comprises 14 residues. The ends lost 3 bases at V and 11 bases at J; junction bases unmatched: 8. CDR3 loop: CASSFQASGDLQYF. The CDR3 nucleotides are TGTGCCAGCAGTTTTCAGGCTAGCGGGGACCTTCAGTACTTC.

The count of this clone is one. The CDR3 DNA follows: TGTGCCACCAGCACCCGGGGAAAGGGAACGTGGACTGAAGCTTTCTTT. It specifies CATSTRGKGTWTEAFF. The chain links TRBV15 to TRBJ1-1; D is undetermined. V gave up 4 bases and J gave up 5 bases, with 20 bases separating them. CDR1 is LNHNV, CDR2 YYDKDF, per germline (reference sequence). The CDR3 runs to 16 residues.

J is TRBJ1-5 and V is TRBV28; D is undetermined. CDR3 length: 15 residues. V was trimmed by 4 bases and J by 2 bases, leaving 12 bases between them. In germline, CDR1 is MDHEN, CDR2 SYDVKM. The CDR3 DNA sequence: TGTGCCAGCAGTTCTATGTCGGAGGGCAATCAGCCCCAGCATTTT. Its translation: CASSSMSEGNQPQHF.

CDR3 coding DNA: TGTGCCAGCACCCCGGGACAGGGGCTGGGCACTGAAGCTTTCTTT. This translates into CASTPGQGLGTEAFF. The V call is TRBV7-9, the J call TRBJ1-1, with TRBD1 matching over 10 bases. Germline trimming cut 7 bases from V and 4 bases from J; bases unmatched to any gene: 9. The CDR3 spans 15 residues. Germline V gene data show CDR1 as SEHNR and CDR2 as FQNEAQ (reference sequence).

The gene calls are TRBV5-1 and TRBJ2-1; 10 bases match TRBD1. With 1 base clipped from V and 1 base from J, the junction kept 5 bases outside the gene matches. The CDR3 covers 17 residues. Germline CDR1 reads SGHRS; CDR2 reads YFSETQ. DNA of the CDR3: TGCGCCAGCAGCTTGATACCGGGACAGGGGTCCTACAATGAGCAGTTCTTC. Amino acid sequence: CASSLIPGQGSYNEQFF.

This clone was found many times. This chain joins TRBV7-2 and TRBJ1-5; D ambiguous. The V and J ends lost 5 bases and 7 bases respectively, with 12 bases between them. The CDR3 sequence is 13 residues long. Per the germline V gene, CDR1 is SGHTA and CDR2 is FQGNSA. This chain's CDR3 is CASSPGSRQPQHF. DNA of the CDR3: TGTGCCAGCAGCCCCGGTTCGAGGCAGCCCCAGCATTTT.

The V call is TRBV30, the J call TRBJ2-2, with D perhaps TRBD2 (5 bases). The CDR3 spans 12 residues. The germline V gene encodes CDR1 GTSNPN and CDR2 SVGIG (reference sequence). The V and J ends lost 2 bases and 6 bases respectively, with 7 bases between them. The CDR3 loop is CAWSPSPGELFF. CDR3 sequence (DNA): TGTGCCTGGAGTCCTAGCCCCGGGGAGCTGTTTTTT.

The chain links TRBV10-1 to TRBJ1-4, with a possible D match to TRBD1 (6 bases). Germline CDR1 and CDR2: WNHNN and SYGVQD (reference sequence). The CDR3 loop spans 18 amino acids. V was cut by 0 bases and J by 3 bases, with 17 bases left in between. The CDR3 reads CASSESIGGRPSNEKLFF. The DNA of the CDR3 is TGCGCCAGCAGTGAGTCGATAGGGGGTAGACCCTCTAATGAAAAACTGTTTTTT.

The chain joins TRBV5-1 to TRBJ1-1; D is unresolved. There are 13 residues in the CDR3. From germline, CDR1 is SGHRS and CDR2 YFSETQ. Deletions cut 0 bases from V and 1 base from J, with 4 bases between. The CDR3 DNA reads TGCGCCAGCAGCTTGGACAGGAACACTGAAGCTTTCTTT. Its translation: CASSLDRNTEAFF. The full variable domain, in which reference TRBV5-1 and TRBJ1-1 provide the parts outside the CDR3, is KAGVTQTPRYLIKTRGQQVTLSCSPISGHRSVSWYQQTPGQGLQFLFEYFSETQRNKGNFPGRFSGRQFSNSRSEMNVSTLELGDSALYLCASSLDRNTEAFFGQGTRLTVV.

V gene TRBV18 combines with J gene TRBJ1-2; a possible D gene is TRBD1 (6 bases). From germline, CDR1 is KGHSH and CDR2 LQKENI. This CDR3 contains 15 residues. V lost 2 bases and J lost 7, with 17 bases in between. DNA for the CDR3: TGTGCCAGCTCACCAGAGGCGGGGGCGCTAGGTGGCTACACCTTC. Protein: CASSPEAGALGGYTF.

J is TRBJ2-1 and V is TRBV7-9; 12 bases match TRBD2. The CDR3 sequence is 16 residues long. The germline V gene encodes CDR1 SEHNR and CDR2 FQNEAQ (reference sequence). V lost 10 bases to trimming and J lost 8 bases; unmatched junction nucleotides: 15. This chain's CDR3 is CAKETSGRRGLHEQFF. Written as DNA, the CDR3 is TGTGCCAAAGAGACTAGCGGGAGACGGGGTTTACATGAGCAGTTCTTC.

The chain uses TRBV30 and TRBJ2-7, with 9 bases fitting TRBD2. CDR3 length: 12 amino acids. CDR1 and CDR2 (germline): GTSNPN, SVGIG (reference sequence). J gave up 7 bases and V 8 bases, and 9 bases lay outside the gene matches. The chain's CDR3 is CAGGIAGEEQYF. The DNA for the CDR3 is TGTGCCGGGGGGATAGCGGGGGAAGAGCAGTACTTC.

The chain links TRBV7-2 to TRBJ1-1, with D unclear. The CDR3 is 15 amino acids. Trimming cost V 8 bases and J 0 bases, with 16 bases left between them. Germline assignment: CDR1 SGHTA and CDR2 FQGNSA. In nucleotides, the CDR3 is TGTGCCAGCCGCCTCGGGATAGGGCTGAACACTGAAGCTTTCTTT. It codes for CASRLGIGLNTEAFF.

The rearrangement links TRBV23-1 to TRBJ1-2; D ambiguous. TRBV23-1 is an ORF, with its function uncertain. Deletions cut 9 bases from V and 1 base from J, with 21 bases between. This CDR3 is 16 amino acids long. CDR3 nucleotide sequence: TGCGCCAGTTCAATCCCTGGTCCAGGCCTTAACTATGGCTACACCTTC. Its translation is CASSIPGPGLNYGYTF.